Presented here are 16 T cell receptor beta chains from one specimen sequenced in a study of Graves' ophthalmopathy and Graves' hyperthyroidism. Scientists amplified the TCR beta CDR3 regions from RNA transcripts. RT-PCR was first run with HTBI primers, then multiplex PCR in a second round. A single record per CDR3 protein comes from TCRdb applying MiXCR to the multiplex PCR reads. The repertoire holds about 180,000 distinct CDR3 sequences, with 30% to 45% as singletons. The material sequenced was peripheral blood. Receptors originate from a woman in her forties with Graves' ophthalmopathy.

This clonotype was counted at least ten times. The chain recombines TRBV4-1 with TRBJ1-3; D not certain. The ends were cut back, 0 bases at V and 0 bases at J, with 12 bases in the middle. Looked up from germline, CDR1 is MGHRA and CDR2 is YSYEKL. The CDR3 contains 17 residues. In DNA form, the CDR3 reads TGCGCCAGCAGCCAAGACGGCAGGCGGAGCTCTGGAAACACCATATATTTT. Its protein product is CASSQDGRRSSGNTIYF.

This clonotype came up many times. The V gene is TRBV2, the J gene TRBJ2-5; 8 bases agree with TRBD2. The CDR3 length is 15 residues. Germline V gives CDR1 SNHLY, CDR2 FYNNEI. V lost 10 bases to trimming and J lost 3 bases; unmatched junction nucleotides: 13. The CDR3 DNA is TGTGCCACCCGGACTGGCGGGGGGCCAAAAGAGACCCAGTACTTC. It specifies CATRTGGGPKETQYF.

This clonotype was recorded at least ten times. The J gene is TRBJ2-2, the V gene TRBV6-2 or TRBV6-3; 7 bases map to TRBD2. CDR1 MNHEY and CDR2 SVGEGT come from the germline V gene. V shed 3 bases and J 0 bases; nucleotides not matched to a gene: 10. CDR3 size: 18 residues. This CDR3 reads CASSYTRTSVPNTGELFF. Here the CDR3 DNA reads TGTGCCAGCAGTTATACGAGAACTAGCGTACCGAACACCGGGGAGCTGTTTTTT.

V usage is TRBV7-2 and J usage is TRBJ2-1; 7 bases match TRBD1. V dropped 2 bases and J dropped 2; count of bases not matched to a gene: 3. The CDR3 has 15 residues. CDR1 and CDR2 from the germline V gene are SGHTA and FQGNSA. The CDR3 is CASSLSQGAYNEQFF. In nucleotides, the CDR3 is TGTGCCAGCAGCTTAAGCCAGGGGGCCTACAATGAGCAGTTCTTC. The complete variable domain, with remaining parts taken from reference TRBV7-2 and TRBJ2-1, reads GAGVSQSPSNKVTEKGKDVELRCDPISGHTALYWYRQSLGQGLEFLIYFQGNSAPDKSGLPSDRFSAERTGGSVSTLTIQRTQQEDSAVYLCASSLSQGAYNEQFFGPGTRLTVL.

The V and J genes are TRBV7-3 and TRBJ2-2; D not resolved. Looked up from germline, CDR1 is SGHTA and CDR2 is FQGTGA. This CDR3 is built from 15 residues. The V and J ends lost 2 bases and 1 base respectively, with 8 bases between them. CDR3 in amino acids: CASSLVGRNTGELFF. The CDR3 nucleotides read TGTGCCAGCAGCTTAGTGGGCAGGAACACCGGGGAGCTGTTTTTT.

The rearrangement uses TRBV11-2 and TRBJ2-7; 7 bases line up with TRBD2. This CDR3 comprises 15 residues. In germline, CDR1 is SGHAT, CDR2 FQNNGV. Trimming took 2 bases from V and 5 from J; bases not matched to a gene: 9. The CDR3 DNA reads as TGTGCCAGCAGCTTAACCAGGGCTAGCGGTAACGAGCAGTACTTC. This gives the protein CASSLTRASGNEQYF.

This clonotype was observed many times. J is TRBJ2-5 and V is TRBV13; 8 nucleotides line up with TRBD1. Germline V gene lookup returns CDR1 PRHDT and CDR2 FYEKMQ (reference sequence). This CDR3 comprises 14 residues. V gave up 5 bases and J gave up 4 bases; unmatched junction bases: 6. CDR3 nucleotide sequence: TGTGCCAGCAGCACCAACAGGGGGGTAGAGACCCAGTACTTC. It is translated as CASSTNRGVETQYF. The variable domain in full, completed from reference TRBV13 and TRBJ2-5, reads AAGVIQSPRHLIKEKRETATLKCYPIPRHDTVYWYQQGPGQDPQFLISFYEKMQSDKGSIPDRFSAQQFSDYHSELNMSSLELGDSALYFCASSTNRGVETQYFGPGTRLLVL.

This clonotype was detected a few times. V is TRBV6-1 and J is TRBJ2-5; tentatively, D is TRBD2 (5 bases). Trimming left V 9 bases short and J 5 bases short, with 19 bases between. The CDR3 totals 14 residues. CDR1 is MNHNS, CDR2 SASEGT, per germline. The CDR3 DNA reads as TGTGCCAGTAAGGAGTCGGGGAGTCTTGAGACCCAGTACTTC. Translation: CASKESGSLETQYF.

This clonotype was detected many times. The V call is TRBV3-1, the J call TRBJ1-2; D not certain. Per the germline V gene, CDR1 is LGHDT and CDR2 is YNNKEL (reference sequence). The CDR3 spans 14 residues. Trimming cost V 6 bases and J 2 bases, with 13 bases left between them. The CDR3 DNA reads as TGTGCCAGCAGTTACCAGTCCGCAAACTATGGCTACACCTTC. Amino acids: CASSYQSANYGYTF.

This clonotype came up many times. CDR3 sequence reads: CASSWNWDTPEPGYTF. The CDR3 nucleotides are TGTGCCAGCAGTTGGAACTGGGACACACCCGAACCTGGCTACACCTTC. The chain links TRBV28 to TRBJ1-2; weak D call: TRBD1 (6 bases). V lost 4 bases, J lost 7 bases, and 22 bases lay in between. Germline lookup yields CDR1 MDHEN and CDR2 SYDVKM. The CDR3 consists of 16 residues.

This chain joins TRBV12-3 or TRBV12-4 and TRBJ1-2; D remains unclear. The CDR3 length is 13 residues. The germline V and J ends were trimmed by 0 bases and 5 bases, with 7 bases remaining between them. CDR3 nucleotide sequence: TGTGCCAGCAGTTTAGCGCGCCAGTATGGCTACACCTTC. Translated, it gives CASSLARQYGYTF.

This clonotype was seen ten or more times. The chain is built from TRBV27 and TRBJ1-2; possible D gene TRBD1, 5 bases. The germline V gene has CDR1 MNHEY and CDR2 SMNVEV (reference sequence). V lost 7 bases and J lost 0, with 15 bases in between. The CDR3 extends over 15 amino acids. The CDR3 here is CASKPDRRANYGYTF. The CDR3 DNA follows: TGTGCCAGCAAACCTGACAGACGAGCTAACTATGGCTACACCTTC.

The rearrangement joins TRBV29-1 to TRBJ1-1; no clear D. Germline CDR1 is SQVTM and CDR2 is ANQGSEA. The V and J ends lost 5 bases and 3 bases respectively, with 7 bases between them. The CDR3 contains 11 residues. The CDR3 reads CSVIYDTEAFF. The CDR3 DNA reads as TGCAGCGTTATTTACGACACTGAAGCTTTCTTT.

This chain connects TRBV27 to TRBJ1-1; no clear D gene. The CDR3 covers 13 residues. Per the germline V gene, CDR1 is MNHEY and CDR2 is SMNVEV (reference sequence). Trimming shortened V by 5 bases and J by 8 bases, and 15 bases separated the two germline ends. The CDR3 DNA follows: TGTGCCAGCAGTCCGCTTGCTATACCGGAAGCTTTCTTT. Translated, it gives CASSPLAIPEAFF.

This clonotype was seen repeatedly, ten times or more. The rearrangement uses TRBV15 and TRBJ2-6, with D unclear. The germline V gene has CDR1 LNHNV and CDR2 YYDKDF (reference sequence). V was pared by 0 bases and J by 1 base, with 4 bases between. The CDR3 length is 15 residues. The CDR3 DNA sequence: TGTGCCACCAGCAGAGAGCATTCTGGGGCCAACGTCCTGACTTTC. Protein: CATSREHSGANVLTF.

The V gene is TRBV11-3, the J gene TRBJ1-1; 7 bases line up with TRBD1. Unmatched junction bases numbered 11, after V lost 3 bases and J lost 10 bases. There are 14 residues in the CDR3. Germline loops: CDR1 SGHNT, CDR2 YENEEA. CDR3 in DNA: TGTGCCAGCAGCTTTAACCCAGGGGGGGAGCCAGCTTTCTTT. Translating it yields CASSFNPGGEPAFF.